This passage covers 31 T cell receptor beta chains from one sample sequenced in a study of T cells after yellow fever vaccination. A single record per CDR3 protein comes from TCRdb applying MiXCR to the 5' RACE reads. The table has a few hundred thousand distinct CDR3 sequences, 19% seen once. Sequencing was performed on PBMCs, taken 15 days after the yellow fever booster vaccination. These receptors were taken from a man aged 30-40 years who received the YFV17D yellow fever vaccine.

This clonotype was observed a handful of times. The chain recombines TRBV5-4 with TRBJ2-1; 10 bases align to TRBD2. V lost 4 bases to trimming and J lost 4 bases; unmatched junction nucleotides: 5. The CDR3 is 15 amino acids. Germline V gene lookup returns CDR1 SGHNT and CDR2 YYREEE (reference sequence). The chain's CDR3 is CASSPPSGGYNEQFF. CDR3 sequence (DNA): TGTGCCAGCAGCCCCCCTAGCGGGGGATACAATGAGCAGTTCTTC. Full variable domain (remainder filled in from reference TRBV5-4 and TRBJ2-1): ETGVTQSPTHLIKTRGQQVTLRCSSQSGHNTVSWYQQALGQGPQFIFQYYREEENGRGNFPPRFSGLQFPNYSSELNVNALELDDSALYLCASSPPSGGYNEQFFGPGTRLTVL.

The chain uses TRBV29-1 and TRBJ1-2, with TRBD1 identical over 9 bases. Trimming cost V 7 bases and J 8 bases; bases outside gene matches: 5. The CDR3 runs to 11 residues. The germline V gene encodes CDR1 SQVTM and CDR2 ANQGSEA. In nucleotides, the CDR3 is TGCAGCGGTAGGACAGGGGAAGGCTACACCTTC. Its protein product is CSGRTGEGYTF.

The chain joins TRBV9 to TRBJ2-7; no definite D call. V lost 4 bases and J 0 bases, leaving 11 bases between the germline ends. The CDR3 is made up of 14 amino acids. Germline V CDR1 and CDR2: SGDLS, YYNGEE. The DNA for the CDR3 is TGTGCCAGCAGCCCTCACATGAGCTCCTACGAGCAGTACTTC. It is translated as CASSPHMSSYEQYF.

This clonotype was detected ten times or more. The rearrangement links TRBV7-9 to TRBJ1-2; D is possibly TRBD1 (6 bases). This CDR3 is 12 amino acids long. V shed 1 base and J shed 8 bases, with 8 bases lying between them. Germline CDR1 reads SEHNR; CDR2 reads FQNEAQ (reference sequence). This CDR3 is CASSLEDRGYTF. CDR3 bases: TGTGCCAGCAGCTTAGAGGACAGAGGCTACACCTTC.

The sample holds a few counts of this clonotype. The gene calls are TRBV5-1 and TRBJ2-7, with D perhaps being TRBD1 or TRBD2 (5 bases each). The germline CDR1 and CDR2 sequences are SGHRS and YFSETQ. Trimming stripped 0 bases from V and 8 bases from J, with 24 bases between. The CDR3 sequence is 17 residues long. In DNA form, the CDR3 reads TGCGCCAGCAGCTTGGCTTCAGGTGACGGGACCAACGCGAAGCAGTACTTC. Translating it yields CASSLASGDGTNAKQYF.

This chain joins TRBV5-1 and TRBJ2-3; 7 bases align to TRBD2. The V and J ends lost 5 bases and 0 bases, in that order; junction bases with no gene match: 3. Germline CDR1 is SGHRS and CDR2 is YFSETQ. The CDR3 loop spans 14 amino acids. The CDR3 DNA follows: TGCGCCAGCAGAGCTAGCGGTAGCACAGATACGCAGTATTTT. Protein: CASRASGSTDTQYF.

The chain uses TRBV12-3 or TRBV12-4 and TRBJ1-2, with TRBD1 matching over 8 bases. With 7 bases clipped from V and 0 bases from J, the junction kept 7 bases outside the gene matches. This CDR3 contains 15 residues. Here the CDR3 reads CASTTQGATNYGYTF. The DNA for the CDR3 is TGTGCCAGCACAACTCAGGGGGCAACTAACTATGGCTACACCTTC.

This chain uses TRBV4-3 with TRBJ2-1; a possible D gene is TRBD1 (5 bases). Germline-derived CDR1 and CDR2 are LGHNA and YSLEER. The CDR3 covers 16 residues. Trimming took off 0 bases at V and 3 bases at J, with 12 bases between the two ends. In DNA form, the CDR3 reads TGCGCCAGCAGCCAAGACTGGACAACTGGCTACAATGAGCAGTTCTTC. The encoded protein is CASSQDWTTGYNEQFF.

This clonotype was counted a few times. The V and J genes are TRBV28 and TRBJ2-7; D remains unclear. The CDR3 runs to 12 residues. Germline V lookup: CDR1 MDHEN, CDR2 SYDVKM. The V and J ends lost 5 bases and 4 bases respectively, with 9 bases between them. CDR3 nucleotides: TGTGCCAGCAGTGTCCTCGCTTACGAGCAGTACTTC. The encoded protein is CASSVLAYEQYF.

This chain connects TRBV7-9 to TRBJ2-7; D is uncertain. V was shortened by 3 bases and J by 2 bases, with 11 bases between the two germline ends. The germline V gene has CDR1 SEHNR and CDR2 FQNEAQ (reference sequence). The CDR3 is made up of 14 amino acids. CDR3 DNA sequence: TGTGCCAGCAGCTTTGGCTACCTACCCTACGAGCAGTACTTC. Its protein is CASSFGYLPYEQYF.

The chain uses TRBV20-1 and TRBJ2-1, with 10 bases identical to TRBD1. Trimming took 1 base from V and 6 from J; bases not matched to a gene: 6. This CDR3 comprises 15 residues. Germline assignment: CDR1 DFQATT and CDR2 SNEGSKA (reference sequence). DNA for the CDR3: TGCAGTGCTAGAGGCCCGGGACAGGGGTTCAATGAGCAGTTCTTC. Residues: CSARGPGQGFNEQFF.

This chain uses TRBV12-3 or TRBV12-4 with TRBJ2-3; 11 bases fit TRBD2. This CDR3 spans 16 amino acids. Trimming removed 3 bases from V and 3 bases from J; junction bases left unmatched: 5. CDR3 DNA sequence: TGTGCCAGCAGTTTGGTAGCGGGAGGGGTTACAGATACGCAGTATTTT. This gives the protein CASSLVAGGVTDTQYF.

The rearrangement uses TRBV7-9 and TRBJ2-7; D is undetermined. Germline assignment: CDR1 SEHNR and CDR2 FQNEAQ (reference sequence). V was clipped by 0 bases and J by 5 bases, with 5 bases between them. The CDR3 has 12 amino acids. CDR3 nucleotides: TGTGCCAGCAGCTTAGCAGTGGACGAGCAGTACTTC. Its translation: CASSLAVDEQYF.

The chain carries TRBV6-5 and TRBJ2-3; D may be TRBD1 (6 bases). Trimming took off 5 bases at V and 4 bases at J, with 13 bases between the two ends. Germline assignment: CDR1 MNHEY and CDR2 SVGAGI. The CDR3 spans 14 residues. CDR3 DNA sequence: TGTGCCAGCAGTCACAGGGTGGGGGCAGATACGCAGTATTTT. As protein: CASSHRVGADTQYF.

For this clonotype: One end of the junction fails to match germline, which may point to a read error. The chain is built from TRBV25-1 and TRBJ2-7; D is possibly TRBD2 (5 bases). Germline V lookup: CDR1 MGHDK, CDR2 SYGVNS. This CDR3 spans 14 amino acids. The CDR3 DNA is TGTGCCAGCAGTGGAAGCGGCGGAATCCCCGAGCTGTACTTC. Its protein is CASSGSGGIPELYF.

In this sample, this clonotype turned up a few times. The CDR3 region has the DNA TGTGCCAGCAGTTCCACTAGTCGCGAGACCCAGTACTTC. This sequence encodes CASSSTSRETQYF. The chain recombines TRBV6-6 with TRBJ2-5, with TRBD2 as a possible D gene (5 bases). Per germline, CDR1 MNHNY and CDR2 SVGAGI (reference sequence). The CDR3 totals 13 residues. V lost 4 bases to trimming and J lost 5 bases, with 11 bases between them.

V is TRBV25-1 and J is TRBJ1-5; D gene ambiguous. The V and J ends lost 4 bases and 7 bases respectively, with 8 bases between them. This CDR3 spans 12 amino acids. The germline gives CDR1 MGHDK, CDR2 SYGVNS. CDR3 sequence: CASSVSGQPQHF. In DNA, the CDR3 is TGTGCCAGCAGTGTGAGCGGACAGCCCCAGCATTTT.

This clonotype was counted between two and nine times. This rearrangement joins TRBV7-9 to TRBJ2-7, with TRBD2 identical over 9 bases. Germline CDR1 reads SEHNR; CDR2 reads FQNEAQ (reference sequence). V dropped 5 bases and J dropped 9; count of bases not matched to a gene: 2. The CDR3 extends over 11 amino acids. The CDR3 coding sequence is TGTGCCAGCAGCGGAGCGGGGGGGCAGTACTTC. Amino acids: CASSGAGGQYF. The complete variable domain, with remaining parts taken from reference TRBV7-9 and TRBJ2-7, reads DTGVSQNPRHKITKRGQNVTFRCDPISEHNRLYWYRQTLGQGPEFLTYFQNEAQLEKSRLLSDRFSAERPKGSFSTLEIQRTEQGDSAMYLCASSGAGGQYFGPGTRLTVT.

This clonotype was seen a handful of times. The chain joins TRBV5-1 to TRBJ2-7; 9 bases line up with TRBD1. Germline V gives CDR1 SGHRS, CDR2 YFSETQ. V shed 7 bases and J 2 bases; nucleotides not matched to a gene: 4. This CDR3 is 13 amino acids long. In DNA form, the CDR3 reads TGCGCCAGCGGCGGGACAGGGACCTACGAGCAGTACTTC. Translated, it gives CASGGTGTYEQYF. Variable domain in full (rest from reference TRBV5-1 and TRBJ2-7): KAGVTQTPRYLIKTRGQQVTLSCSPISGHRSVSWYQQTPGQGLQFLFEYFSETQRNKGNFPGRFSGRQFSNSRSEMNVSTLELGDSALYLCASGGTGTYEQYFGPGTRLTVT.

The rearrangement links TRBV7-2 to TRBJ1-1; the D gene is possibly TRBD1 (6 bases). The CDR3 contains 14 residues. Germline V gene sequence: CDR1 SGHTA, CDR2 FQGNSA. The V gene lost 4 bases and the J gene lost 4 bases, with 13 bases spanning the gap. For the CDR3, the DNA is TGTGCCAGCAGCTGGGGGGCTATGAGCACTGAAGCTTTCTTT. Its translation is CASSWGAMSTEAFF.

This clonotype has only a few counts. The V call is TRBV7-2, the J call TRBJ2-7; tentatively, D is TRBD1 (6 bases). Trimming left V 5 bases short and J 2 bases short, with 13 bases between. Germline V gene lookup returns CDR1 SGHTA and CDR2 FQGNSA. This CDR3 has 14 residues. CDR3 coding DNA: TGTGCCAGCAGCCGAGTCGGACAGCCCTACGAGCAGTACTTC. This encodes CASSRVGQPYEQYF.

The chain has TRBV20-1 and TRBJ2-1; TRBD1 aligns across 9 bases. The CDR3 length is 14 residues. Losses at the gene ends were 6 bases for V and 8 bases for J; bases not matched to a gene: 11. Germline values: CDR1 DFQATT, CDR2 SNEGSKA (reference sequence). CDR3 DNA: TGCAGTGCCACAGGGGGCGCGGGGGACGATGAGCAGTTCTTC. This sequence encodes CSATGGAGDDEQFF.

The CDR3 DNA follows: TGTGCCAGCGGCGGGACTAGCGGCCCCTACGAGCAGTACTTC. This sequence encodes CASGGTSGPYEQYF. The chain uses TRBV5-4 and TRBJ2-7; 11 bases line up with TRBD2. CDR1 SGHNT and CDR2 YYREEE come from the germline V gene (reference sequence). J was trimmed by 2 bases and V by 7 bases; bases with no gene match: 5. This CDR3 is built from 14 residues.

The genes are TRBV4-1 and TRBJ2-2; D is unclear. CDR3 size: 13 residues. CDR1 is MGHRA and CDR2 is YSYEKL in the germline V gene. With 0 bases removed from V and 9 bases from J, the gap between germline ends came to 8 bases. CDR3 coding DNA: TGCGCCAGCAGCCAAGATACCGTCAGGGAGCTGTTTTTT. Its translation is CASSQDTVRELFF.

This rearrangement joins TRBV20-1 to TRBJ2-1; 9 bases line up with TRBD2. V lost 2 bases, J lost 5 bases, and 10 bases stayed unmatched. Germline V CDR1 and CDR2: DFQATT, SNEGSKA (reference sequence). The CDR3 extends over 16 amino acids. The CDR3 coding sequence is TGCAGTGCTAGAAACAGCGGGAGGCCTGGGAACAATGAGCAGTTCTTC. Translated, it gives CSARNSGRPGNNEQFF.

V is TRBV29-1 and J is TRBJ2-5; 8 bases line up with TRBD1. Germline values: CDR1 SQVTM, CDR2 ANQGSEA. J lost 2 bases, V lost 5 bases, and 1 base had no gene match. The CDR3 is 12 residues long. This CDR3 is CSVYRGQETQYF. The CDR3 DNA reads TGCAGCGTTTACAGGGGGCAAGAGACCCAGTACTTC.

J is TRBJ2-7 and V is TRBV20-1, with D possibly TRBD1 on 5 matching bases. Germline loops: CDR1 DFQATT, CDR2 SNEGSKA (reference sequence). V was cut by 5 bases and J by 1 base, with 12 bases left in between. The CDR3 consists of 13 residues. CDR3 sequence reads: CSALTTGSYEQYF. The CDR3 DNA sequence: TGCAGTGCTCTTACAACAGGTTCCTACGAGCAGTACTTC.

This clonotype was counted a few times. The V call is TRBV28, the J call TRBJ1-5; D gene unclear. Germline CDR1 is MDHEN and CDR2 is SYDVKM. Trimming removed 3 bases from V and 2 bases from J, with 8 bases in between. The CDR3 covers 14 residues. The CDR3 DNA reads TGTGCCAGCAGTTTGGGGTTTGGCAATCAGCCCCAGCATTTT. It codes for CASSLGFGNQPQHF.

This clonotype was observed a handful of times. The J gene is TRBJ2-2, the V gene TRBV25-1, with D unclear. CDR3 size: 13 residues. V gave up 6 bases and J gave up 6 bases, with 11 bases separating them. Looked up from germline, CDR1 is MGHDK and CDR2 is SYGVNS. CDR3 bases: TGTGCCAGCAGCACGGTAACGGCCGGGGAGCTGTTTTTT. It translates to CASSTVTAGELFF.

This clonotype was detected a few times. The chain has TRBV7-2 and TRBJ2-2; 10 bases agree with TRBD2. The germline V gene encodes CDR1 SGHTA and CDR2 FQGNSA. Trimming removed 4 bases from V and 4 bases from J; junction bases left unmatched: 6. The CDR3 totals 16 residues. CDR3 amino acids: CASSSLAGGVTGELFF. CDR3 DNA: TGTGCCAGCAGCTCCTTAGCGGGAGGAGTCACCGGGGAGCTGTTTTTT.

The sample holds a few counts of this clonotype. V is TRBV20-1 and J is TRBJ2-5; D is ambiguous. The V gene's germline CDR1 is DFQATT and CDR2 SNEGSKA (reference sequence). The V gene lost 0 bases and the J gene lost 1 base, with 15 bases spanning the gap. CDR3 length: 16 residues. The CDR3 here is CSARDPGRVGQETQYF. CDR3 coding DNA: TGCAGTGCTAGAGATCCGGGCCGGGTCGGCCAAGAGACCCAGTACTTC.